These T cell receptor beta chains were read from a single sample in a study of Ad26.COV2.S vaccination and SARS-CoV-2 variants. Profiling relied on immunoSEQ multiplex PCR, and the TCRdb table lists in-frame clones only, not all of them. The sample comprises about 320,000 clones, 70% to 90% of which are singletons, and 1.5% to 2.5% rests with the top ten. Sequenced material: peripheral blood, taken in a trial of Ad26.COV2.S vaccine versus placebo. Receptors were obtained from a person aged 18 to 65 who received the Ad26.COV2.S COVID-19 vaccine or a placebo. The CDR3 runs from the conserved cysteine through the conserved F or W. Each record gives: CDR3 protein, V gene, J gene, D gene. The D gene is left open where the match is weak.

cdr3_aa: CASSISQGGNTIYF
v_call: TRBV19
j_call: TRBJ1-3
d_call: NA

cdr3_aa: CASSTKADTQYF
v_call: TRBV6-2/TRBV6-3
j_call: TRBJ2-3
d_call: NA

cdr3_aa: CASSVVGGGTDTQYF
v_call: TRBV9
j_call: TRBJ2-3
d_call: NA

cdr3_aa: CASLLGTANTGELFF
v_call: TRBV6-5
j_call: TRBJ2-2
d_call: NA

cdr3_aa: CASSPWGTSTGELFF
v_call: TRBV7-6
j_call: TRBJ2-2
d_call: TRBD2

cdr3_aa: CASSDPFGTANTGELFF
v_call: TRBV25-1
j_call: TRBJ2-2
d_call: TRBD1

cdr3_aa: CASSLDIYQPQHF
v_call: TRBV5-5
j_call: TRBJ1-5
d_call: NA

cdr3_aa: CASSLARAYNEQFF
v_call: TRBV7-2
j_call: TRBJ2-1
d_call: NA

cdr3_aa: CASSSRLARSYNEQFF
v_call: TRBV5-6
j_call: TRBJ2-1
d_call: TRBD2

cdr3_aa: CASSSRLTFEAFF
v_call: TRBV27
j_call: TRBJ1-1
d_call: NA